This T cell receptor (beta chain) was obtained from a study of shared clonotypes between healthy human individuals. Study-wide results and limits: Only blood was sampled, and tissue TCR repertoires likely differ from blood ones. Memory subsets generally showed smaller estimated richness than naive subsets did.

The CDR3 covers 18 residues. Trimming removed 3 bases from V and 0 bases from J, with 17 bases in between. CDR1 is MNHNS, CDR2 SASEGT, per germline. Remarks on this clone: Its target is unknown.

Sequencing was performed with immunoSEQ multiplex PCR; in TCRdb, only in-frame clones are kept and a portion is missing. Among roughly 2 million clones listed, 85% to 95% were seen once. The sequence was obtained from a man between 18 and 35 years old in good health. Sequencing used naive CD4+ T cells sorted from blood. Subset here: CD45RA+ positively selected. The chain couples TRBV6-1 to TRBJ2-2; D call uncertain. The CDR3 sequence is CASSDLPRAGANTGELFF. CDR3 nucleotides: TGTGCCAGCAGTGACTTACCAAGGGCAGGAGCGAACACCGGGGAGCTGTTTTTT.